The 17 T cell receptor beta chains listed next were all sequenced from one sample in a study of spatial heterogeneity in lung cancer. In TCRdb, the 5' RACE reads were re-called with MiXCR into one record per CDR3 protein. The table has roughly 8,000 distinct CDR3 sequences, 5% to 6.5% seen once. Described time point: sample taken at primary tumor resection. Whole RNA, isolated from tumor, nontumor lung or frozen PBMC, was sequenced without prior sorting. Specimen: PBMCs, collected at surgery. Receptors were obtained from a male donor with early-stage non-small cell lung cancer.

The chain uses TRBV5-5 and TRBJ2-7; 10 bases line up with TRBD2. The V gene end was trimmed by 8 bases and the J gene end by 6 bases; junction bases not matched to a gene: 8. Per the germline V gene, CDR1 is SGHKS and CDR2 is YYEKEE (reference sequence). This CDR3 region has 13 residues. The CDR3 protein is CASSKGLALEQYF. CDR3 sequence (DNA): TGTGCCAGTTCCAAGGGACTAGCGCTCGAGCAGTACTTC. The full variable domain, in which reference TRBV5-5 and TRBJ2-7 provide the parts outside the CDR3, is DAGVTQSPTHLIKTRGQQVTLRCSPISGHKSVSWYQQVLGQGPQFIFQYYEKEERGRGNFPDRFSARQFPNYSSELNVNALLLGDSALYLCASSKGLALEQYFGPGTRLTVT.

The rearrangement links TRBV23-1 to TRBJ2-5, with 15 bases that match TRBD2. TRBV23-1 is marked as an open reading frame, function uncertain. Germline trimming cut 7 bases from V and 5 bases from J; bases unmatched to any gene: 11. CDR3 size: 17 residues. The CDR3 nucleotides read TGCGCCAGCACCACAGGACTAGCGGGAGGGCCTAAGGAGACCCAGTACTTC. It codes for CASTTGLAGGPKETQYF.

This clonotype has only a few counts. The chain carries TRBV23-1 and TRBJ2-3, with D perhaps assigned TRBD1 or TRBD2 (5 bases each). TRBV23-1 is reported as an ORF; its role is uncertain. Trimming cost V 6 bases and J 1 base, with 23 bases left between them. The CDR3 is 18 amino acids. For the CDR3, the DNA is TGCGCCAGCAGGGCAGAGGCCAGGGAGTGTTCGTGCACAGATACGCAGTATTTT. As protein: CASRAEARECSCTDTQYF.

This clonotype has at least ten counts. J is TRBJ1-4 and V is TRBV7-9; the match to TRBD1 covers 9 bases. Germline CDR1 reads SEHNR; CDR2 reads FQNEAQ (reference sequence). This CDR3 is built from 18 residues. Losses at the gene ends were 5 bases for V and 2 bases for J; bases not matched to a gene: 12. This chain's CDR3 is CASSGGTGGAWTNEKLFF. Written as DNA, the CDR3 is TGTGCCAGCAGCGGGGGAACAGGGGGCGCTTGGACTAATGAAAAACTGTTTTTT.

This clonotype was found many times. This chain links TRBV11-1 with TRBJ1-2; 7 nucleotides agree with TRBD1. Germline V CDR1 and CDR2: SGHAT, FQDESV (reference sequence). Trimming removed 2 bases from V and 4 bases from J; junction bases left unmatched: 7. The CDR3 runs to 15 residues. The CDR3 DNA is TGTGCCAGCAGCTTATCACGGGACAGCATCTATGGCTACACCTTC. Translating it yields CASSLSRDSIYGYTF.

This clonotype was counted ten times or more. The rearrangement joins TRBV6-2 or TRBV6-3 to TRBJ2-7, with 11 bases fitting TRBD2. This CDR3 spans 13 amino acids. CDR1 is MNHEY and CDR2 is SVGEGT in the germline V gene. V gave up 8 bases and J gave up 3 bases; unmatched junction bases: 3. The CDR3 DNA follows: TGTGCCAGCGGGACTAGCGGTCGCTACGAGCAGTACTTC. It translates to CASGTSGRYEQYF.

By sample fraction, this clonotype is medium-sized. The chain uses TRBV4-3 and TRBJ1-1; D perhaps matches TRBD1 (5 bases). Germline CDR1 reads LGHNA; CDR2 reads YSLEER. This CDR3 spans 18 amino acids. V lost 0 bases, J lost 0 bases, and 17 bases lay in between. CDR3 in DNA: TGCGCCAGCAGCCAAGATCCTCGGGACCCGTACATGAACACTGAAGCTTTCTTT. Protein product: CASSQDPRDPYMNTEAFF.

This clonotype was observed at least ten times. V is TRBV12-3 or TRBV12-4 and J is TRBJ2-7; D gene uncertain. The germline V and J ends were trimmed by 4 bases and 3 bases, with 13 bases remaining between them. This CDR3 is built from 14 residues. The CDR3 here is CASSSPPGYYEQYF. The CDR3 region has the DNA TGTGCCAGCAGTTCCCCGCCTGGGTACTACGAGCAGTACTTC.

This clonotype was detected ten times or more. V and J are TRBV20-1 and TRBJ1-1, with D maybe TRBD1 (5 bases). This CDR3 is 13 amino acids long. Per germline, CDR1 DFQATT and CDR2 SNEGSKA (reference sequence). V was cut by 0 bases and J by 0 bases, with 5 bases left in between. Here the CDR3 reads CSAREGLNTEAFF. The CDR3 nucleotides read TGCAGTGCTAGAGAGGGACTGAACACTGAAGCTTTCTTT.

This clonotype has at least ten counts. The V and J genes are TRBV5-4 and TRBJ2-5; D remains unclear. V lost 1 base and J 5 bases, leaving 9 bases between the germline ends. The CDR3 length is 13 residues. CDR1 and CDR2 from the germline V gene are SGHNT and YYREEE (reference sequence). CDR3 in DNA: TGTGCCAGCAGCTTGCTCGGTACCGAGACCCAGTACTTC. It encodes CASSLLGTETQYF.

This clonotype was recorded at least ten times. The chain uses TRBV6-2 or TRBV6-3 and TRBJ2-2; D call uncertain. The V and J ends lost 5 bases and 4 bases respectively, with 14 bases between them. Germline V CDR1 and CDR2: MNHEY, SVGEGT. This CDR3 spans 15 amino acids. CDR3 residues: CASSDLMISTGELFF. The CDR3 nucleotides read TGTGCCAGCAGTGACCTGATGATAAGCACCGGGGAGCTGTTTTTT.

This clonotype was found a few times. The V gene is TRBV9, the J gene TRBJ2-5; D perhaps matches TRBD2 (6 bases). There are 15 residues in the CDR3. V lost 6 bases, J lost 0 bases, and 15 bases lay in between. Germline lookup yields CDR1 SGDLS and CDR2 YYNGEE. The CDR3 coding sequence is TGTGCCAGCAATTCGGCGGAGGGGTACCAAGAGACCCAGTACTTC. Protein sequence: CASNSAEGYQETQYF.

Many counts were recorded for this clonotype. The chain couples TRBV28 to TRBJ2-4; the D call may be TRBD1 or TRBD2 (6 bases each). CDR1 MDHEN and CDR2 SYDVKM come from the germline V gene. The CDR3 spans 12 residues. The V and J ends lost 5 bases and 13 bases respectively, with 15 bases between them. CDR3 residues: CASSPPRGPQYF. CDR3 in DNA: TGTGCCAGCAGTCCACCCCGGGGGCCACAGTACTTC.

This clonotype was counted ten times or more. V and J are TRBV12-3 or TRBV12-4 and TRBJ1-2, with D hard to call. V was shortened by 2 bases and J by 4 bases, with 8 bases between the two germline ends. This CDR3 is built from 13 residues. The CDR3 here is CASSLTSVYGYTF. Here the CDR3 DNA reads TGTGCCAGCAGTTTAACCTCCGTCTATGGCTACACCTTC.

This clonotype was picked up many times. The J gene is TRBJ2-7, the V gene TRBV10-1, with 7 bases matching TRBD1. The CDR3 spans 13 residues. V dropped 5 bases and J dropped 6; count of bases not matched to a gene: 7. CDR1 is WNHNN, CDR2 SYGVQD, per germline (reference sequence). Here the CDR3 reads CASSPGTVGEQYF. The DNA for the CDR3 is TGCGCCAGCAGTCCCGGGACAGTCGGCGAGCAGTACTTC.

This clonotype appeared many times. The chain links TRBV15 to TRBJ2-3; possibly TRBD2 for D (5 bases). With 0 bases removed from V and 1 base from J, the gap between germline ends came to 14 bases. The germline V gene has CDR1 LNHNV and CDR2 YYDKDF (reference sequence). This CDR3 contains 17 residues. The CDR3: CATSRDPGYSGTDTQYF. In DNA form, the CDR3 reads TGTGCCACCAGCAGAGATCCGGGATATAGCGGCACAGATACGCAGTATTTT.

At least ten counts were recorded for this clonotype. The V gene is TRBV7-8, the J gene TRBJ1-2, with D hard to call. The CDR3 consists of 14 residues. CDR1 is SGHVS and CDR2 is FQNEAQ in the germline V gene. Deletions cut 5 bases from V and 4 bases from J, with 14 bases between. The CDR3 DNA is TGTGCCAGCAGCCAGGACTCTAGAGGCTATGGCTACACCTTC. This sequence encodes CASSQDSRGYGYTF.